The 20 T cell receptor beta chains presented below share a single source sample, sequenced in a study of OX40 agonist ivuxolimab in advanced cancers. The method was immunoSEQ multiplex PCR; TCRdb's version includes in-frame clones alone and lacks a portion of them. The sample yields just over 90,000 clones, roughly 92% seen once. Sequences were derived from CD4+ or CD8+ T cells sorted from blood, sampled in a trial of the OX40 agonist ivuxolimab. The receptors come from an adult with an advanced solid tumor such as melanoma, head and neck, liver or kidney cancer.

The chain has TRBV18 and TRBJ1-2, with 7 bases aligning to TRBD1. Looked up from germline, CDR1 is KGHSH and CDR2 is LQKENI. J lost 5 bases, V lost 2 bases, and 17 bases had no gene match. The CDR3 has 18 amino acids. CDR3: CASSPYSDREPPIYGYTF. CDR3 bases: TGTGCCAGCTCACCATACTCAGACAGGGAGCCCCCCATATATGGCTACACCTTC.

The chain has TRBV19 and TRBJ2-1; a possible D gene is TRBD2 (6 bases). V was shortened by 5 bases and J by 5 bases, with 7 bases between the two germline ends. The CDR3 loop spans 12 amino acids. Per germline, CDR1 LNHDA and CDR2 SQIVND (reference sequence). CDR3 amino acids: CASSSGDNEQFF. The CDR3 bases are TGTGCCAGTAGTTCGGGAGACAATGAGCAGTTCTTC.

The V and J genes are TRBV11-2 and TRBJ2-5; D perhaps matches TRBD1 (5 bases). This CDR3 is 15 amino acids long. V was trimmed by 5 bases and J by 5 bases, leaving 18 bases between them. Looked up from germline, CDR1 is SGHAT and CDR2 is FQNNGV. The CDR3 nucleotides are TGTGCCAGCAGCAATCATCTGACAGTGGCGGAGACCCAGTACTTC. Translated: CASSNHLTVAETQYF.

The rearrangement uses TRBV10-2 and TRBJ2-1; TRBD2 agrees at 14 bases. Germline V gives CDR1 WSHSY, CDR2 SAAADI. The CDR3 runs to 18 residues. Trimming cost V 1 base and J 7 bases; bases outside gene matches: 9. CDR3 sequence reads: CASSEYGTSGRRRNEQFF. The CDR3 coding sequence is TGCGCCAGCAGTGAGTACGGGACTAGCGGGAGAAGGAGAAATGAGCAGTTCTTC.

The chain is built from TRBV25-1 and TRBJ2-1; TRBD2 matches 10 bases. This CDR3 contains 15 residues. Germline lookup yields CDR1 MGHDK and CDR2 SYGVNS. The trim removed 6 bases at V and 6 bases at J, leaving 8 bases unmatched. CDR3 in amino acids: CASSLAGGTGNEQFF. As DNA, the CDR3 is TGTGCCAGCAGCTTAGCGGGAGGTACAGGCAATGAGCAGTTCTTC.

J is TRBJ1-1 and V is TRBV6-4, with 7 bases matching TRBD1. CDR1 is MRHNA, CDR2 SNTAGT, per germline. This CDR3 has 14 amino acids. V dropped 4 bases and J dropped 1; count of bases not matched to a gene: 3. The CDR3 reads CASSAQGGNTEAFF. CDR3 nucleotides: TGTGCCAGCAGTGCGCAGGGGGGGAACACTGAAGCTTTCTTT.

This clone was observed a single time. V gene TRBV6-6 combines with J gene TRBJ1-5, with D possibly matching TRBD1 (5 bases). The V end lost 7 bases, the J end lost 5 bases, and 12 bases lay between the germline ends. CDR1 is MNHNY and CDR2 is SVGAGI in the germline V gene (reference sequence). The CDR3 has 13 residues. The CDR3, as DNA: TGTGCCAGCACCCCCAGGGAAGATCAGCCCCAGCATTTT. Translated, it gives CASTPREDQPQHF.

The CDR3 nucleotides are TGTGCCAGCAGTAGGGTTGCTTACAATGAGCAGTTCTTC. It codes for CASSRVAYNEQFF. The V gene is TRBV27, the J gene TRBJ2-1; D call uncertain. The V gene lost 5 bases and the J gene lost 4 bases, with 9 bases spanning the gap. This CDR3 has 13 amino acids. From germline, CDR1 is MNHEY and CDR2 SMNVEV (reference sequence).

The J gene is TRBJ2-2, the V gene TRBV2, with D perhaps TRBD1 (6 bases). CDR1 SNHLY and CDR2 FYNNEI come from the germline V gene. Trimming cost V 5 bases and J 0 bases, with 19 bases left between them. The CDR3 covers 18 residues. The CDR3 DNA reads as TGTGCCAGCAGTCGAAGATTTGGGACACCTTCGAACACCGGGGAGCTGTTTTTT. Its protein product is CASSRRFGTPSNTGELFF.

The V gene is TRBV4-1, the J gene TRBJ2-3; TRBD2 is a possible D gene (6 bases). The CDR3 is 16 residues long. CDR1 MGHRA and CDR2 YSYEKL come from the germline V gene. V lost 0 bases to trimming and J lost 2 bases, with 12 bases between them. In nucleotides, the CDR3 is TGCGCCAGCAGCCAAGAACCGGGACTGCTCACAGATACGCAGTATTTT. Translating it yields CASSQEPGLLTDTQYF.

This clone was seen just once. V and J are TRBV30 and TRBJ2-3, with a tentative D call TRBD1 (6 bases). The CDR3 totals 15 residues. Germline assignment: CDR1 GTSNPN and CDR2 SVGIG (reference sequence). Trimming removed 3 bases from V and 1 base from J, with 14 bases in between. CDR3 loop: CAWSYGEGGTDTQYF. DNA for the CDR3: TGTGCCTGGAGCTATGGTGAGGGGGGCACAGATACGCAGTATTTT.

V usage is TRBV4-1 and J usage is TRBJ2-1, with TRBD2 matching 7 bases. CDR1 MGHRA and CDR2 YSYEKL come from the germline V gene. Trimming removed 4 bases from V and 4 bases from J; junction bases left unmatched: 4. The CDR3 contains 14 residues. CDR3 in amino acids: CASSLAGVYNEQFF. The DNA for the CDR3 is TGCGCCAGCAGCCTGGCGGGGGTTTACAATGAGCAGTTCTTC.

The chain employs TRBV19 and TRBJ2-7; D might be TRBD2 (6 bases). V gave up 3 bases and J gave up 4 bases, with 13 bases separating them. CDR3 length equals 14 residues. Germline V gene sequence: CDR1 LNHDA, CDR2 SQIVND (reference sequence). CDR3 nucleotide sequence: TGTGCCAGTAGTATGGGCCCCGGGACTTACGAGCAGTACTTC. Residues: CASSMGPGTYEQYF.

The chain has TRBV2 and TRBJ2-5, with D unclear. There are 13 residues in the CDR3. Germline V gene data show CDR1 as SNHLY and CDR2 as FYNNEI. Trimming pared 2 bases from V and 5 bases from J, leaving 9 bases between. The CDR3 DNA reads as TGTGCCAGCAGTGAACCCTTCACGGAGACCCAGTACTTC. The encoded protein is CASSEPFTETQYF.

CDR3 DNA sequence: TGTGCCAGCAGTGAATTTGAGGGACCGATCTCTGGAAACACCATATATTTT. This translates into CASSEFEGPISGNTIYF. The rearrangement uses TRBV2 and TRBJ1-3; D may be TRBD1 (5 bases). The V and J ends lost 2 bases and 0 bases respectively, with 14 bases between them. Per the germline V gene, CDR1 is SNHLY and CDR2 is FYNNEI. The CDR3 has 17 residues.

The chain has TRBV19 and TRBJ2-5, with D perhaps being TRBD1 or TRBD2 (5 bases each). Deletions cut 6 bases from V and 6 bases from J, with 17 bases between. The CDR3 length is 14 residues. From germline, CDR1 is LNHDA and CDR2 SQIVND (reference sequence). This CDR3 is CASRPPGRSKTQYF. The CDR3, as DNA: TGTGCCAGTAGGCCCCCGGGACGGTCAAAGACCCAGTACTTC.

The gene calls are TRBV6-1 and TRBJ2-1; D not resolved. Deletions cut 1 base from V and 9 bases from J, with 7 bases between. The CDR3 is 12 amino acids. Germline V lookup: CDR1 MNHNS, CDR2 SASEGT. The CDR3 nucleotides read TGTGCCAGCAGTGAAGGGGGTGGTGAGCAGTTCTTC. Translating gives CASSEGGGEQFF.

As regards this clone: One end of the junction does not line up with germline, which may come from a read error. This chain connects TRBV5-3 to TRBJ2-7, with D perhaps matching TRBD2 (5 bases). TRBV5-3 is placed among ORFs of uncertain function. The CDR3 length is 15 residues. CDR3 protein: CASSLEERFLYEQYF. As DNA, the CDR3 is TGTGCCAGCAGCTTGGAGGAGCGGTTCCTGTACGAGCAGTACTTC.

The V call is TRBV7-6, the J call TRBJ2-1; a weak D match, TRBD1 (5 bases). V was pared by 1 base and J by 5 bases, with 12 bases between. Germline V CDR1 and CDR2: SGHVS, FNYEAQ. The CDR3 runs to 15 residues. In DNA, the CDR3 is TGTGCCAGCAGCTTAGTGGCAGGGCATAACAATGAGCAGTTCTTC. It is translated as CASSLVAGHNNEQFF.

V is TRBV7-9 and J is TRBJ2-1; a weak D match, TRBD2 (6 bases). The CDR3 totals 15 residues. Germline CDR1 is SEHNR and CDR2 is FQNEAQ (reference sequence). Deletions cut 5 bases from V and 0 bases from J, with 11 bases between. The CDR3 sequence is CASSGGSSSYNEQFF. Written as DNA, the CDR3 is TGTGCCAGCAGCGGGGGGAGCAGCTCCTACAATGAGCAGTTCTTC.